This T cell receptor beta chain was captured in a study of immune evolution from preneoplasia to lung adenocarcinoma. Repertoires were generated with immunoSEQ multiplex PCR, while TCRdb's copy carries only in-frame clones and drops some. Among roughly 3,200 clones, about 50% were seen once, and the ten largest hold less than 25%. This CDR3 has 14 residues. With 7 bases clipped from V and 7 bases from J, the junction kept 9 bases outside the gene matches. From germline, CDR1 is SQVTM and CDR2 ANQGSEA. The V and J genes are TRBV29-1 and TRBJ2-4; 11 bases match TRBD1. The sequenced sample was FFPE normal lung tissue adjacent to the tumor. The TCR sequence derives from a person between 50 and 60 years old with lung adenocarcinoma. This CDR3 is CSALGQGAWNIQYF. CDR3 in DNA: TGCAGCGCACTAGGACAGGGGGCGTGGAACATTCAGTACTTC.